The T cell receptor (beta chain) described here comes from a study of blood T cell repertoires in COVID-19. Study at large: Samples representing acute and convalescent COVID-19 were sourced from the United States, Italy and Spain. PBMCs, B-cell-depleted T cells, or T cells were the source of the cDNA or gDNA that made up the material.

This clone was found once. The CDR3 totals 18 residues. Trimming took 5 bases from V and 2 from J; bases not matched to a gene: 15. Germline assignment: CDR1 MGHRA and CDR2 YSYEKL. Per the original data handling: Estimated nucleated cell counts came from reference gene primer amplification. Repertoires were generated with immunoSEQ multiplex PCR, while TCRdb's copy carries only in-frame clones and drops some. From that table come the V and J calls and clone size; the DNA was used to work out D and trimming. The sample consists of 150,000 to 200,000 clones, around 83% of them appearing once. The V call is TRBV4-1, the J call TRBJ2-3; 8 bases are shared with TRBD2. The sample consisted of peripheral blood. This clonotype originated in a middle-aged woman with acute or convalescent COVID-19. CDR3 bases: TGCGCCAGCAGCGAAGCCCCTCCACAGCGGGGGTCCACAGATACGCAGTATTTT. Its protein is CASSEAPPQRGSTDTQYF.